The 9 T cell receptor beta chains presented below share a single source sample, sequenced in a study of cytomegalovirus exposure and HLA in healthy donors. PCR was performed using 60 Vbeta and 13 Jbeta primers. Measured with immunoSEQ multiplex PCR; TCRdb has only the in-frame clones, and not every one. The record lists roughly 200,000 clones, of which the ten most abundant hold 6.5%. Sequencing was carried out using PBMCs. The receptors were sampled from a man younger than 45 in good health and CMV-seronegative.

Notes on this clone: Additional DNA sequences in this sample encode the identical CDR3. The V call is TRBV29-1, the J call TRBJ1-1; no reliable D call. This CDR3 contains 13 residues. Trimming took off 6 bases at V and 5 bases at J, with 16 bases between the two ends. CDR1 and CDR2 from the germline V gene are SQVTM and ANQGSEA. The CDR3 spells CSVVQRGYTEAFF. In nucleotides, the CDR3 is TGCAGCGTGGTCCAGCGGGGATATACTGAAGCTTTCTTT.

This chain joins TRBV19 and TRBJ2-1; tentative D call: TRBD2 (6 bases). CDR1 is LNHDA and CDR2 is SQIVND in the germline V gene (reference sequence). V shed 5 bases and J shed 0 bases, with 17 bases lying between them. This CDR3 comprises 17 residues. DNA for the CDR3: TGTGCCAGTAGTCCCATGGTGGGGGGATTCTCCTACAATGAGCAGTTCTTC. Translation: CASSPMVGGFSYNEQFF. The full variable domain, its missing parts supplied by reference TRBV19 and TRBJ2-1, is DGGITQSPKYLFRKEGQNVTLSCEQNLNHDAMYWYRQDPGQGLRLIYYSQIVNDFQKGDIAEGYSVSREKKESFPLTVTSAQKNPTAFYLCASSPMVGGFSYNEQFFGPGTRLTVL.

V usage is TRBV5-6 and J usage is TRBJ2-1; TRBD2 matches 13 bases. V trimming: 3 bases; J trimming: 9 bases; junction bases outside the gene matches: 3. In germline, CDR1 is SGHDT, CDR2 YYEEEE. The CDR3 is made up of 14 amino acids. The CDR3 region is CASSSGLAGIEQFF. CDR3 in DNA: TGTGCCAGCAGCTCGGGACTAGCGGGGATTGAGCAGTTCTTC.

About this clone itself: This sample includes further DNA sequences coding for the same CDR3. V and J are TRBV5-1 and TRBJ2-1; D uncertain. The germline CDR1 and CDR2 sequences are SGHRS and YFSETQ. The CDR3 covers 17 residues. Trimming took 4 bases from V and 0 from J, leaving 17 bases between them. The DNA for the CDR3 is TGCGCCAGCAGCCTGGTGGGCGCCCTCAGCTCCTACAATGAGCAGTTCTTC. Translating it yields CASSLVGALSSYNEQFF.

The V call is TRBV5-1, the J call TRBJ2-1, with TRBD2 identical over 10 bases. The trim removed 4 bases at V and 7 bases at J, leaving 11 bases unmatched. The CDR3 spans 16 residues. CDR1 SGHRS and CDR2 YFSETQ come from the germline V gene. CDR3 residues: CASSPPTSGELNEQFF. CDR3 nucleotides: TGCGCCAGCAGCCCGCCTACTAGCGGGGAGTTGAATGAGCAGTTCTTC.

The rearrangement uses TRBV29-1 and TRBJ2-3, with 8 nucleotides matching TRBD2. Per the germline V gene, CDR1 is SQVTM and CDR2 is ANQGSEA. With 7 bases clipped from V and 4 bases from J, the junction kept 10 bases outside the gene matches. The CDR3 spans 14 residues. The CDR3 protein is CSEEPGLDADTQYF. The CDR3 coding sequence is TGCAGCGAGGAGCCGGGACTAGACGCAGATACGCAGTATTTT.

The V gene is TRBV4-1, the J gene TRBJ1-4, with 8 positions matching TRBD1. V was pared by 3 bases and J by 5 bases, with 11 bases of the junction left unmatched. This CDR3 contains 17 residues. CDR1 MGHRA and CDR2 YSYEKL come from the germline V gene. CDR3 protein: CASSHNLPGQENEKLFF. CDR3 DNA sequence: TGCGCCAGCAGCCACAACCTGCCGGGACAGGAAAATGAAAAACTGTTTTTT.

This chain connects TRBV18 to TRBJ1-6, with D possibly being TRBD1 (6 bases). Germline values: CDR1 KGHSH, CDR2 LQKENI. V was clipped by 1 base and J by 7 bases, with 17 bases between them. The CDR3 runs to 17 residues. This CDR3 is CASSPLDPRGTNSPLHF. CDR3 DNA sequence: TGTGCCAGCTCACCACTAGATCCCAGGGGAACGAATTCACCCCTCCACTTT.

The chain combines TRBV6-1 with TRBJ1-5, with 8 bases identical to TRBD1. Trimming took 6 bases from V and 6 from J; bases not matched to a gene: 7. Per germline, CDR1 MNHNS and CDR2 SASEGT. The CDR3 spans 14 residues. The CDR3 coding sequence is TGTGCCAGCAGGGTAGACAGGGGTACTCAGCCCCAGCATTTT. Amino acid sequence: CASRVDRGTQPQHF.